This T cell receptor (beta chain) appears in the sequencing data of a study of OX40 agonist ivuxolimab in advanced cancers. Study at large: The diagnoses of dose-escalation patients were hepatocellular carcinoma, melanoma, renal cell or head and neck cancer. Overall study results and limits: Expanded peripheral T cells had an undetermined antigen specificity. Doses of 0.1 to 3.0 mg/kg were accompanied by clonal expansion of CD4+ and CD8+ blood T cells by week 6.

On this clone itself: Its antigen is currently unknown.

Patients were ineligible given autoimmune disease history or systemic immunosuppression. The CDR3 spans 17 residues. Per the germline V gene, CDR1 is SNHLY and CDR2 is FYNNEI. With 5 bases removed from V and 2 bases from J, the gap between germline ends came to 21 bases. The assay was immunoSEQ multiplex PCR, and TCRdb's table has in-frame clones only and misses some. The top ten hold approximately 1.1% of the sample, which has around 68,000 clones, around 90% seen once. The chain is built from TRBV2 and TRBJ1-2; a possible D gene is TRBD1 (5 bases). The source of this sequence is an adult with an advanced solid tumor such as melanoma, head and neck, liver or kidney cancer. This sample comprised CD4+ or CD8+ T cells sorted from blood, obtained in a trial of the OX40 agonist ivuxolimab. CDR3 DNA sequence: TGTGCCAGCAGTCCCCAGGAGGCGACAGTAACCAACTATGGCTACACCTTC. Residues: CASSPQEATVTNYGYTF.